This is a list of T cell receptor beta chains from one sample in a study of OX40 agonist ivuxolimab in advanced cancers. Sequencing was performed with immunoSEQ multiplex PCR; in TCRdb, only in-frame clones are kept and a portion is missing. Of fewer than 90,000 clones detected, around 90% appear once; the ten largest clones hold under 3%. This specimen consisted of CD4+ or CD8+ T cells sorted from blood, obtained in a trial of the OX40 agonist ivuxolimab. These receptors were collected from an adult with an advanced solid tumor such as melanoma, head and neck, liver or kidney cancer. Both conserved end residues are part of each CDR3. Fields, in order: CDR3 DNA, CDR3 protein, V gene, D gene, J gene, clone size. A D gene is named only where the DNA matches it firmly. Rows give clone size only sometimes, using once, few, many, or a class for an expanded clone.

CDR3 DNA: TGCGCCAGCAGCCAAGATGAGGGCACTTATGGCTACACCTTC
CDR3 protein: CASSQDEGTYGYTF
V gene: TRBV4-1
D gene: .
J gene: TRBJ1-2
clone size: few

CDR3 DNA: TGTGCCAGTACTCCCTCTTGGGAGCGGGGGGGCAATGAGCAGTTCTTC
CDR3 protein: CASTPSWERGGNEQFF
V gene: TRBV19
D gene: TRBD2
J gene: TRBJ2-1
clone size: .

CDR3 DNA: TGTGCCAGCAGTGAAGGGCTAGGAGGCACAGATACGCAGTATTTT
CDR3 protein: CASSEGLGGTDTQYF
V gene: TRBV2
D gene: .
J gene: TRBJ2-3
clone size: .

CDR3 DNA: TGTGCCAGCAGTGATCGGGACAGGCTTATAGATGAGCAGTTCTTC
CDR3 protein: CASSDRDRLIDEQFF
V gene: TRBV2
D gene: TRBD1
J gene: TRBJ2-1
clone size: .

CDR3 DNA: TGTGCCAGCAGCTTCAGACAGGGGGTTTTTGAAGCTTTCTTT
CDR3 protein: CASSFRQGVFEAFF
V gene: TRBV5-6
D gene: TRBD1
J gene: TRBJ1-1
clone size: .

CDR3 DNA: TGTGCCATCAGCCGACAGGGGGTGGATGAGACCCAGTACTTC
CDR3 protein: CAISRQGVDETQYF
V gene: TRBV10-3
D gene: TRBD1
J gene: TRBJ2-5
clone size: .

CDR3 DNA: TGTGCCAGCACAGGACAGGGGGCGCGGATGTCTGAAGCTTTCTTT
CDR3 protein: CASTGQGARMSEAFF
V gene: TRBV28
D gene: TRBD1
J gene: TRBJ1-1
clone size: .

CDR3 DNA: TGTGCCAGTAGTGCAGAGCAGGGTAAGAACACTGAAGCTTTCTTT
CDR3 protein: CASSAEQGKNTEAFF
V gene: TRBV19
D gene: .
J gene: TRBJ1-1
clone size: once

CDR3 DNA: TGCAGCGTGGGGGGGTACTCCCCCTACGAGCAGTACTTC
CDR3 protein: CSVGGYSPYEQYF
V gene: TRBV29-1
D gene: TRBD2
J gene: TRBJ2-7
clone size: .

CDR3 DNA: TGTGCCAGCAGCAAAACGAACACCGGGGAGCTGTTTTTT
CDR3 protein: CASSKTNTGELFF
V gene: TRBV7-2
D gene: .
J gene: TRBJ2-2
clone size: .